This is a list of T cell receptor beta chains from one sample in a study of blood T cell repertoires in COVID-19. Measured with immunoSEQ multiplex PCR; TCRdb has only the in-frame clones, and not every one. The repertoire includes about 110,000 clones, about 70% of them detected once, and about 8.3% sits in the top ten. Sequenced sample: peripheral blood. These receptors originate from a woman aged 55-70 years with acute or convalescent COVID-19. Both conserved end residues are part of each CDR3.

V,J,CDR3
TRBV9,TRBJ2-5,CASSGGLRAGEETQYF
TRBV5-4,TRBJ2-3,CASSLATGGGQDTQYF
TRBV6-5,TRBJ2-3,CASSFTLAVTDTQYF
TRBV6-1,TRBJ1-3,CASREGTAGNTIYF
TRBV11-2,TRBJ1-1,CASSLGPGWNTEAFF
TRBV6-2/TRBV6-3,TRBJ1-1,CASSSRGQGGGEAFF
TRBV28,TRBJ1-2,CASSSPQGYTF
TRBV3-1/TRBV3-2,TRBJ2-5,CASSQPRDSQETQYF
TRBV14,TRBJ2-5,CASSRESGGAFPQYF
TRBV13,TRBJ1-2,CASSLDYGYTF
TRBV7-3,TRBJ1-3,CASSLTSSGNTIYF
TRBV7-8,TRBJ2-2,CASSLGIAGRVTGELFF
TRBV2,TRBJ2-5,CASSEAGTGGSETQYF
TRBV18,TRBJ2-1,CASSSIGGLGEQFF
TRBV28,TRBJ1-3,CASSRGTASGNTIYF
TRBV14,TRBJ1-6,CASSTVQGLSPLHF
TRBV27,TRBJ1-2,CASSRTTGGGGYTF
TRBV18,TRBJ2-3,CASSPPTSGGVTDTQYF